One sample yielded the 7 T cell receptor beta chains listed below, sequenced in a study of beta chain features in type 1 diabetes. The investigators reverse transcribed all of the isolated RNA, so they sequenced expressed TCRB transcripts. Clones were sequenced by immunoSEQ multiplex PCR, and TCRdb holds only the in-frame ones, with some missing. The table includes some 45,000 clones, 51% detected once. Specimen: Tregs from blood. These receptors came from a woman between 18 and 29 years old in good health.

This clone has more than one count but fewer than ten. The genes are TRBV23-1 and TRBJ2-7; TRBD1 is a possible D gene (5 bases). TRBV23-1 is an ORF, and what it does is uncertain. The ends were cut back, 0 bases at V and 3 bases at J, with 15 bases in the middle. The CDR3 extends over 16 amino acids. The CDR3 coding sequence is TGCGCCAGCAGTCAATCGACAGCGAGAACATACTACGAGCAGTACTTC. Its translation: CASSQSTARTYYEQYF.

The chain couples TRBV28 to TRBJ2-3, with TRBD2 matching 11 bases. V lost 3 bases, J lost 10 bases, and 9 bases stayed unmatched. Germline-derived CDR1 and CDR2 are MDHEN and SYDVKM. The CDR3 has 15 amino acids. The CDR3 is CASSLVLAGGGAQYF. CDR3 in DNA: TGTGCCAGCAGTTTGGTCTTAGCGGGAGGGGGCGCGCAGTATTTT. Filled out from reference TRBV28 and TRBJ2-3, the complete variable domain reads DVKVTQSSRYLVKRTGEKVFLECVQDMDHENMFWYRQDPGLGLRLIYFSYDVKMKEKGDIPEGYSVSREKKERFSLILESASTNQTSMYLCASSLVLAGGGAQYFGPGTRLTVL.

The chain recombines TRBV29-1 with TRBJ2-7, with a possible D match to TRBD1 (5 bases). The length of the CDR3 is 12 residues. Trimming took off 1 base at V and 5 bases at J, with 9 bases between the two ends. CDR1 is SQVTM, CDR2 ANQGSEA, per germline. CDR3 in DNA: TGCAGCGTTGAAGGACAGATCAACGAGCAGTACTTC. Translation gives CSVEGQINEQYF.

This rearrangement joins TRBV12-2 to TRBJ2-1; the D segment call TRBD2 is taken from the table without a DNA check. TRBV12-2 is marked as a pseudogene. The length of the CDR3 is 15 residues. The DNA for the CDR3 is TGTGCAAGTCGCCACACCGGGACTGGACACAATGAGCAGTTCTTC. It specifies CASRHTGTGHNEQFF.

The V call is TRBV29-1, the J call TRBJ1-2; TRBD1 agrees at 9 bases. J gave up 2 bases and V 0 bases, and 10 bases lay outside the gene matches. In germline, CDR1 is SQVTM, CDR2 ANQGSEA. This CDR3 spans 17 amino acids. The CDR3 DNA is TGCAGCGTTGAAGATCGGGGTGGGACAGGGATAAACTATGGCTACACCTTC. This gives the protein CSVEDRGGTGINYGYTF. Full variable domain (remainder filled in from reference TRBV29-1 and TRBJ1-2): SAVISQKPSRDICQRGTSLTIQCQVDSQVTMMFWYRQQPGQSLTLIATANQGSEATYESGFVIDKFPISRPNLTFSTLTVSNMSPEDSSIYLCSVEDRGGTGINYGYTFGSGTRLTVV.

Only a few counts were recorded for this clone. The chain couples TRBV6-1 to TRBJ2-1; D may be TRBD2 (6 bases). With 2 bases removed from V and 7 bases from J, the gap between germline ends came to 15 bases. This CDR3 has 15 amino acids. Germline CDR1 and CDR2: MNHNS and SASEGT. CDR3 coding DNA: TGTGCCAGCAGTGAATGGGGGGTCAGGGAAAATGAGCAGTTCTTC. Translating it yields CASSEWGVRENEQFF.

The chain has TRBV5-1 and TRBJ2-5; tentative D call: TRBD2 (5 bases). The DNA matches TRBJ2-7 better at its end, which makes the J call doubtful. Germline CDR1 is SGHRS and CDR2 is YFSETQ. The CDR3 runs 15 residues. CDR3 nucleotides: TGCGCCAGCAGCATTGGCACTAGGGAAACCTACGAGCAGTACTTC. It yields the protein CASSIGTRETYEQYF.